This T cell receptor beta chain was recovered during a study of cytomegalovirus exposure and HLA in healthy donors. With respect to this clone: As yet, its antigen is unknown.

The CDR3 sequence is 18 residues long. The trim removed 5 bases at V and 3 bases at J, leaving 8 bases unmatched. In germline, CDR1 is SGHVS, CDR2 FQNEAQ. General study findings and limits: Specificity for CMV antigens was confirmed in vitro for three of the CMV-associated chains. Investigators reported some 150 TCR beta chains as tied to cytomegalovirus. Subsequent analysis of the 120 or so validation repertoires found a tendency for first-cohort TCR clusters to co-occur.

Clones were sequenced by immunoSEQ multiplex PCR, and TCRdb holds only the in-frame ones, with some missing. The table shows approximately 230,000 clones, with more than 85% occurring only once. The material sequenced was PBMCs. The receptor comes from a young man in good health and CMV-seropositive. The gene calls are TRBV7-8 and TRBJ2-3; TRBD2 matches 16 bases. DNA for the CDR3: TGTGCCAGCAGCGTCTCCGGGACTAGCGGGAGGGGAACAGATACGCAGTATTTT. It encodes CASSVSGTSGRGTDTQYF.